The 5 T cell receptor beta chains in this list originate from one sample, sequenced in a study of PD-1 blockade in classical Hodgkin lymphoma. Sequenced by immunoSEQ multiplex PCR; TCRdb stores in-frame clones only, minus some. The table lists some 60,000 clones, 90% of them singletons. Every patient experienced relapse after autologous stem cell transplantation, and brentuximab vedotin exposure varied. Sequencing was performed on peripheral blood mononuclear cells (PBMCs), taken at baseline. The source is a human donor with classical Hodgkin lymphoma.

This clone was seen just once. The genes are TRBV6-5 and TRBJ1-5, with D tentatively TRBD1 (5 bases). Deletions cut 4 bases from V and 0 bases from J, with 7 bases between. This CDR3 contains 14 residues. Germline lookup yields CDR1 MNHEY and CDR2 SVGAGI. CDR3 in amino acids: CASSSRVSNQPQHF. The DNA of the CDR3 is TGTGCCAGCAGTTCCAGGGTTAGCAATCAGCCCCAGCATTTT.

The rearrangement uses TRBV5-4 and TRBJ1-4; D unresolved. V was pared by 4 bases and J by 4 bases, with 11 bases between. This CDR3 is built from 14 residues. The V gene's germline CDR1 is SGHNT and CDR2 YYREEE (reference sequence). For the CDR3, the DNA is TGTGCCAGCAGCCCCGACGGAGTTAATGAAAAACTGTTTTTT. Its translation is CASSPDGVNEKLFF.

In regard to this clone: A read error is the likely source, as a far larger clone sits one nucleotide away. Additional DNA sequences in this sample encode the identical CDR3. This chain joins TRBV2 and TRBJ1-2; D not certain. The CDR3 totals 16 residues. V lost 5 bases to trimming and J lost 7 bases, with 23 bases between them. Germline CDR1 reads SNHLY; CDR2 reads FYNNEI. The CDR3 region has the DNA TGTGCCAGCAGTACTACCCGAGACAATCTAGGGCCTGGCTACACCTTC. Protein product: CASSTTRDNLGPGYTF.

As concerns this clone: The junction and the germline gene differ at one end; a read error may be behind it. V is TRBV15 and J is TRBJ2-1, with D unresolved. The germline V gene encodes CDR1 LNHNV and CDR2 YYDKDF (reference sequence). This CDR3 contains 13 residues. For the CDR3, the DNA is TGTGCCACCAGCAGAGAGGTTCGTGGGGATTTAATCTTC. Residues: CATSREVRGDLIF.

The chain has TRBV11-2 and TRBJ1-1; no definite D call. This CDR3 contains 13 residues. Germline V lookup: CDR1 SGHAT, CDR2 FQNNGV. Trimming shortened V by 1 base and J by 8 bases, and 11 bases separated the two germline ends. The CDR3 sequence is CASSLGPSGEAFF. CDR3 bases: TGTGCCAGCAGCTTAGGGCCCTCGGGAGAAGCTTTCTTT.